Included here is one TCR beta chain sequence, with context. What it recognizes is unknown. Trimming took 0 bases from V and 4 from J, leaving 6 bases between them. Germline lookup yields CDR1 LNHDA and CDR2 SQIVND (reference sequence). This CDR3 comprises 13 residues. Assay: immunoSEQ multiplex PCR; the TCRdb copy retains only in-frame clones and omits some. The sample contains around 23,000 clones, approximately 81% of which appear only once. The data originate from a study of OX40 agonist ivuxolimab in advanced cancers. Study-wide results and limits: Certain nonresponders likewise exhibited a low normalized T-cell clonal expansion.

The receptor was isolated from an adult with an advanced solid tumor such as melanoma, head and neck, liver or kidney cancer. The sample was CD4+ or CD8+ T cells sorted from blood, taken in a trial of the OX40 agonist ivuxolimab. The V gene is TRBV19, the J gene TRBJ1-2, with unresolved D. CDR3 in amino acids: CASSIDSFYGYTF. Here the CDR3 DNA reads TGTGCCAGTAGTATAGACAGCTTCTATGGCTACACCTTC.